One and the same sample provided the 18 T cell receptor beta chains below, sequenced in a study of T cells in Graves' hyperthyroidism and ophthalmopathy. Amplification of TCR beta CDR3 regions was performed using RNA transcripts as template. First-round RT-PCR targeting the TCR CDR3 was performed with the HTBI primer set. TCRdb recomputed calls from the multiplex PCR reads with MiXCR, one row per CDR3 protein. This sample yields about 270,000 distinct CDR3 sequences, of which approximately 23% are seen a single time; roughly 60% belongs to the top ten. The specimen sequenced was blood. These receptors all stem from a man in his thirties or forties with Graves' ophthalmopathy.

The rearrangement links TRBV4-1 to TRBJ2-7; D gene ambiguous. Trimming shortened V by 1 base and J by 3 bases, and 10 bases separated the two germline ends. Germline loops: CDR1 MGHRA, CDR2 YSYEKL. The CDR3 is 14 amino acids. This CDR3 is CASSQGQEYYEQYF. CDR3 coding DNA: TGCGCCAGCAGCCAAGGGCAGGAATACTACGAGCAGTACTTC.

This clonotype was seen repeatedly, ten times or more. This sequence joins TRBV7-3 and TRBJ2-1; 12 positions match TRBD2. Per germline, CDR1 SGHTA and CDR2 FQGTGA. The CDR3 length is 17 residues. Trimming cost V 3 bases and J 0 bases; bases outside gene matches: 3. The CDR3 DNA follows: TGTGCCAGCAGCTTCGGACTAGCGGGGAGCTCCTACAATGAGCAGTTCTTC. Translating gives CASSFGLAGSSYNEQFF. The full variable domain, completed using reference TRBV7-3 and TRBJ2-1, is GAGVSQTPSNKVTEKGKYVELRCDPISGHTALYWYRQSLGQGPEFLIYFQGTGAADDSGLPNDRFFAVRPEGSVSTLKIQRTERGDSAVYLCASSFGLAGSSYNEQFFGPGTRLTVL.

This clonotype has ten or more counts. This chain links TRBV20-1 with TRBJ1-5; the D gene is possibly TRBD1 (5 bases). The CDR3 is 13 amino acids. CDR1 DFQATT and CDR2 SNEGSKA come from the germline V gene (reference sequence). Trimming pared 4 bases from V and 3 bases from J, leaving 10 bases between. CDR3 bases: TGCAGTGCTATCGACGGGACCAATCAGCCCCAGCATTTT. Protein: CSAIDGTNQPQHF.

This clonotype was observed at least ten times. The J gene is TRBJ1-6, the V gene TRBV12-5; TRBD1 agrees at 10 bases. The germline V gene encodes CDR1 LGHNT and CDR2 FRNRAP. The CDR3 is 14 amino acids. The V gene end was trimmed by 5 bases and the J gene end by 10 bases; junction bases not matched to a gene: 5. The CDR3 loop is CASGAGTGVSPLHF. CDR3 DNA sequence: TGTGCTAGTGGTGCCGGGACAGGGGTGTCACCCCTCCACTTT. Drawing the rest from reference TRBV12-5 and TRBJ1-6, the complete variable domain is DARVTQTPRHKVTEMGQEVTMRCQPILGHNTVFWYRQTMMQGLELLAYFRNRAPLDDSGMPKDRFSAEMPDATLATLKIQPSEPRDSAVYFCASGAGTGVSPLHFGNGTRLTVT.

The chain couples TRBV2 to TRBJ1-6; a weak D match, TRBD1 (5 bases). Trimming removed 2 bases at V and 9 bases at J, with 20 bases between. CDR1 is SNHLY and CDR2 is FYNNEI in the germline V gene. The length of the CDR3 is 17 residues. CDR3 region: CASSESGRGAPGSPLHF. The DNA for the CDR3 is TGTGCCAGCAGTGAAAGTGGGAGGGGCGCACCGGGTTCACCCCTCCACTTT.

A note on this clonotype: With a much larger clone just one base away, this may be a read error. The rearrangement uses TRBV7-9 and TRBJ2-4, with TRBD1 identical over 7 bases. The germline gives CDR1 SEHNR, CDR2 FQNEAQ (reference sequence). The length of the CDR3 is 17 residues. The CDR3 here is CASSFTEGALSKIIQYF. The CDR3 DNA reads as TGTGCCAGCAGCTTTACCGAGGGGGCGCTGTCCAAAATCATTCAGTACTTC.

This chain uses TRBV30 with TRBJ2-7; no firm D call. V lost 0 bases and J lost 5, with 11 bases in between. Germline assignment: CDR1 GTSNPN and CDR2 SVGIG (reference sequence). The CDR3 contains 13 residues. CDR3 DNA: TGTGCCTGGAGTGTTCTGGGCCTCGACGAGCAGTACTTC. Its protein product is CAWSVLGLDEQYF. Combining the CDR3 with reference TRBV30 and TRBJ2-7 gives the whole variable domain SQTIHQWPATLVQPVGSPLSLECTVEGTSNPNLYWYRQAAGRGLQLLFYSVGIGQISSEVPQNLSASRPQDRQFILSSKKLLLSDSGFYLCAWSVLGLDEQYFGPGTRLTVT.

A few counts support this clonotype. The chain combines TRBV27 with TRBJ2-7; TRBD1 might be the D (5 bases). Trimming removed 2 bases at V and 3 bases at J, with 11 bases between. The CDR3 runs to 14 residues. Germline V CDR1 and CDR2: MNHEY, SMNVEV (reference sequence). This CDR3 reads CASSLHQGYYEQYF. CDR3 sequence (DNA): TGTGCCAGCAGTTTACATCAGGGATACTACGAGCAGTACTTC.

V and J are TRBV18 and TRBJ1-1; no clear D gene. The CDR3 runs 14 residues. Germline V gene lookup returns CDR1 KGHSH and CDR2 LQKENI. V was trimmed by 3 bases and J by 2 bases, leaving 10 bases between them. This chain's CDR3 is CASSPAPANTEAFF. DNA for the CDR3: TGTGCCAGCTCACCTGCCCCTGCAAACACTGAAGCTTTCTTT.

The rearrangement links TRBV11-1 to TRBJ2-7; 9 nucleotides match TRBD1. The CDR3 runs to 14 residues. The V gene's germline CDR1 is SGHAT and CDR2 FQDESV (reference sequence). The ends lost 3 bases at V and 5 bases at J; junction bases unmatched: 5. The CDR3 bases are TGTGCCAGCAGCTTGACAGGGGGAGGGAACGAGCAGTACTTC. It codes for CASSLTGGGNEQYF. Full variable domain (missing parts from reference TRBV11-1 and TRBJ2-7): EAEVAQSPRYKITEKSQAVAFWCDPISGHATLYWYRQILGQGPELLVQFQDESVVDDSQLPKDRFSAERLKGVDSTLKIQPAELGDSAMYLCASSLTGGGNEQYFGPGTRLTVT.

This clonotype was seen many times. The chain couples TRBV28 to TRBJ2-1, with 12 bases lining up with TRBD2. V trimming: 7 bases; J trimming: 6 bases; junction bases outside the gene matches: 13. The CDR3 covers 17 residues. Germline values: CDR1 MDHEN, CDR2 SYDVKM. CDR3 in DNA: TGTGCCAGCACTTCGGTCGCCGGGACTAGCGGGTTCAATGAGCAGTTCTTC. Its translation: CASTSVAGTSGFNEQFF.

The chain links TRBV2 to TRBJ2-1; 8 bases match TRBD2. The CDR3 length is 14 residues. Germline V gene data show CDR1 as SNHLY and CDR2 as FYNNEI. V was clipped by 5 bases and J by 8 bases; unmatched bases: 8. The CDR3 DNA reads TGTGCCAGCAGTACCGGGACTAGTAGAGATGAGCAGTTCTTC. It yields the protein CASSTGTSRDEQFF.

J is TRBJ2-1 and V is TRBV7-9; TRBD1 might be the D (5 bases). The CDR3 is 14 residues long. Germline lookup yields CDR1 SEHNR and CDR2 FQNEAQ (reference sequence). The V end was cut by 1 base, the J end by 8 bases, with 12 bases between. CDR3 in amino acids: CASSLGQGWHEQFF. Written as DNA, the CDR3 is TGTGCCAGCAGCTTAGGGCAGGGTTGGCATGAGCAGTTCTTC.

At least ten counts were recorded for this clonotype. V is TRBV11-2 and J is TRBJ1-1; perhaps TRBD1 as D (6 bases). V was pared by 4 bases and J by 0 bases, with 18 bases between. The CDR3 length is 17 residues. Looked up from germline, CDR1 is SGHAT and CDR2 is FQNNGV. CDR3 region: CASSSTGFRDLNTEAFF. The CDR3 DNA follows: TGTGCCAGCAGCTCAACAGGGTTTCGAGACCTGAACACTGAAGCTTTCTTT.

The chain employs TRBV12-3 or TRBV12-4 and TRBJ2-7; TRBD2 agrees at 9 bases. CDR3 length: 16 residues. Unmatched junction bases numbered 13, after V lost 4 bases and J lost 6 bases. The CDR3, as DNA: TGTGCCAGCAGTTGGTGTAGCGGGAGTTCCGGTTGCGAGCAGTACTTC. Its protein product is CASSWCSGSSGCEQYF.

This clonotype has more than one count but fewer than ten. The chain recombines TRBV24-1 with TRBJ2-5; 10 nucleotides line up with TRBD1. Germline CDR1 is KGHDR and CDR2 is SFDVKD. CDR3 length: 15 amino acids. J gave up 5 bases and V 4 bases, and 6 bases lay outside the gene matches. The CDR3 loop is CATSEVGTGEETQYF. In DNA, the CDR3 is TGTGCCACCAGTGAAGTCGGGACAGGGGAGGAGACCCAGTACTTC.

This clonotype was picked up many times. The chain carries TRBV11-2 and TRBJ2-1, with D tentatively TRBD2 (5 bases). The germline V gene encodes CDR1 SGHAT and CDR2 FQNNGV. V lost 4 bases, J lost 8 bases, and 15 bases lay in between. CDR3 length: 14 residues. DNA of the CDR3: TGTGCCAGCAGCTCAGCGCGCGGACTGGATGAGCAGTTCTTC. Protein product: CASSSARGLDEQFF.

This clonotype turned up a few times. The rearrangement links TRBV28 to TRBJ1-6; no reliable D call. There are 14 residues in the CDR3. V lost 10 bases to trimming and J lost 5 bases, with 15 bases between them. Germline V CDR1 and CDR2: MDHEN, SYDVKM. In DNA form, the CDR3 reads TGTGCCACCCGGAGAGGGTTCGATAATTCACCCCTCCACTTT. It encodes CATRRGFDNSPLHF.